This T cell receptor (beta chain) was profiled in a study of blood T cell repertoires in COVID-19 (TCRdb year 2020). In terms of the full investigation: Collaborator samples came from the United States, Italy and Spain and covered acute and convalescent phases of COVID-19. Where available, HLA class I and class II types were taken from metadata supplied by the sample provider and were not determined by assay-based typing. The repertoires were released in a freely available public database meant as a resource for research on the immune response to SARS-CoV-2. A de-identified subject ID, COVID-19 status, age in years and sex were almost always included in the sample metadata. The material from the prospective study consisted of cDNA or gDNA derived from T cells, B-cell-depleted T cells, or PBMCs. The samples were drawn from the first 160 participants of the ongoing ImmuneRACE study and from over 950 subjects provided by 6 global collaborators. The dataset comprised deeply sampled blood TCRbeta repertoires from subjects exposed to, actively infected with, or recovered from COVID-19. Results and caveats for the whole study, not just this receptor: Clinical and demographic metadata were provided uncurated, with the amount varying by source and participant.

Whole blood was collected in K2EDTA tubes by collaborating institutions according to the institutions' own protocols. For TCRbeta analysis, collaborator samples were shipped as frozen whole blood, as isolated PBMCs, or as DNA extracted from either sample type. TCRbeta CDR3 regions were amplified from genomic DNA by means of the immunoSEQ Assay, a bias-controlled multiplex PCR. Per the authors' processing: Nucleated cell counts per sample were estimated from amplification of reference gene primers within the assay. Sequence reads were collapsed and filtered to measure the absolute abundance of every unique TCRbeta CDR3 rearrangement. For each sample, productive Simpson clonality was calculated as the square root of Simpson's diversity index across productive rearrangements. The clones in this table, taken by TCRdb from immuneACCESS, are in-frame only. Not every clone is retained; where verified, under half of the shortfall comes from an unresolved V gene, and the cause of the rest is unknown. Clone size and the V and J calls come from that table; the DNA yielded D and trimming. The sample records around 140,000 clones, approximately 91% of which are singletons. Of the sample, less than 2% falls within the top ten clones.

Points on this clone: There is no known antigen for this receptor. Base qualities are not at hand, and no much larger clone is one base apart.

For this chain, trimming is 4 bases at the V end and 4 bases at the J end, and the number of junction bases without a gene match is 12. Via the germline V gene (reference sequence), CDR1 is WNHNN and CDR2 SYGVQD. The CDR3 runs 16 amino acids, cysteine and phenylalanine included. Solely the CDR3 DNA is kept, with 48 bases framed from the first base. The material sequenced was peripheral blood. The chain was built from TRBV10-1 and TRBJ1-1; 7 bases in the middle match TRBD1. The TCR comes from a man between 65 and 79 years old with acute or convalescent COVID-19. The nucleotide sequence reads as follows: TGCGCCAGCAGTGGGACAAACAGGGGTTACAGCACTGAAGCTTTCTTT. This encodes CASSGTNRGYSTEAFF.